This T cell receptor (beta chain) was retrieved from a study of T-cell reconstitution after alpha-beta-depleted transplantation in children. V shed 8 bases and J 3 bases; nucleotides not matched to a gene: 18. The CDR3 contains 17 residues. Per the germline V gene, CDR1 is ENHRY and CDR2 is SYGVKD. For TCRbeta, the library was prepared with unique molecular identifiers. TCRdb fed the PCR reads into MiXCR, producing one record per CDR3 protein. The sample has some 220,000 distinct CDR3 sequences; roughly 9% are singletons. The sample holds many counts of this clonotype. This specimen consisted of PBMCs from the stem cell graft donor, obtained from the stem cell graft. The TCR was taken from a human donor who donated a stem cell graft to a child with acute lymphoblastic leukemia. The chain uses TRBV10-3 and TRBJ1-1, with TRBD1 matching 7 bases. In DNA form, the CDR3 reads TGTGCCATCTCCTCGAAAACAGGGGTGCTGGGTTACACTGAAGCTTTCTTT. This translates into CAISSKTGVLGYTEAFF.